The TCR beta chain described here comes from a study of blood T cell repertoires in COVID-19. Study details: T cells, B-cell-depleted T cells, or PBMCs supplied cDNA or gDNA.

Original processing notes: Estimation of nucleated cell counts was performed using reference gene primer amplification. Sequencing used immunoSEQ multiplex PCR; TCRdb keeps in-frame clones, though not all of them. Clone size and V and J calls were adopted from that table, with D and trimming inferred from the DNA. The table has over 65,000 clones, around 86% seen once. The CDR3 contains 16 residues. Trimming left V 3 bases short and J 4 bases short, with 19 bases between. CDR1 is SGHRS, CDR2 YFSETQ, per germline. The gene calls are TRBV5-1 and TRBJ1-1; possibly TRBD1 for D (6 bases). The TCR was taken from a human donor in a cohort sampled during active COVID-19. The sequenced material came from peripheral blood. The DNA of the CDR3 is TGCGCCAGCAGCTCGTTACCACAGGGTTATGGCACTGAAGCTTTCTTT. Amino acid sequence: CASSSLPQGYGTEAFF.